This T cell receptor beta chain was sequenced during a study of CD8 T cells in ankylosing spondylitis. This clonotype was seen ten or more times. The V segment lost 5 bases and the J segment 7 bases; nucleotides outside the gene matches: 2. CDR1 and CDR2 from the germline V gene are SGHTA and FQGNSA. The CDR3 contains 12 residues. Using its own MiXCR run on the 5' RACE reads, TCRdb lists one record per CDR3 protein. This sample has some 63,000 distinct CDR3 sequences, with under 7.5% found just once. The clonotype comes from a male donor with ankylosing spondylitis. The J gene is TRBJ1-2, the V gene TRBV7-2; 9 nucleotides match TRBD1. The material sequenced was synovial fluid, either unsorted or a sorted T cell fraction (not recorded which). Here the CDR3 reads CASSGQGLGYTF. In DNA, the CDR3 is TGTGCCAGCAGCGGACAGGGGCTTGGCTACACCTTC. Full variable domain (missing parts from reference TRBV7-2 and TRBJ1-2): GAGVSQSPSNKVTEKGKDVELRCDPISGHTALYWYRQSLGQGLEFLIYFQGNSAPDKSGLPSDRFSAERTGGSVSTLTIQRTQQEDSAVYLCASSGQGLGYTFGSGTRLTVV.